This passage covers 12 T cell receptor beta chains from one sample sequenced in a study of cytomegalovirus exposure and HLA in healthy donors. 60 Vbeta and 13 Jbeta primers were used in PCR. Method: immunoSEQ multiplex PCR; TCRdb's copy keeps in-frame clones and lacks some. The sample has about 110,000 clones; 60% to 80% are singletons. The sequenced sample consisted of PBMCs. The receptors derive from a man over 45 in good health and CMV-seropositive.

The chain has TRBV6-5 and TRBJ2-7; 8 positions match TRBD2. V was clipped by 2 bases and J by 0 bases; unmatched bases: 6. The germline V gene encodes CDR1 MNHEY and CDR2 SVGAGI. The CDR3 loop spans 16 amino acids. CDR3 loop: CASSYATGGYSYEQYF. The DNA of the CDR3 is TGTGCCAGCAGTTACGCTACGGGGGGGTACTCCTACGAGCAGTACTTC.

The chain carries TRBV10-3 and TRBJ1-1; TRBD1 agrees at 10 bases. Germline values: CDR1 ENHRY, CDR2 SYGVKD. The CDR3 spans 14 residues. Trimming removed 6 bases from V and 1 base from J; junction bases left unmatched: 2. This CDR3 reads CAISGTGENTEAFF. In DNA, the CDR3 is TGTGCCATCAGCGGGACAGGGGAGAACACTGAAGCTTTCTTT.

The chain combines TRBV9 with TRBJ1-1; weak D call: TRBD1 (5 bases). From germline, CDR1 is SGDLS and CDR2 YYNGEE. V lost 7 bases to trimming and J lost 2 bases, with 18 bases between them. This CDR3 comprises 15 residues. The CDR3 loop is CASRRWDSQNTEAFF. The CDR3 coding sequence is TGTGCCAGCCGACGGTGGGACTCGCAAAACACTGAAGCTTTCTTT.

The chain joins TRBV2 to TRBJ1-2; TRBD1 might be the D (5 bases). This CDR3 contains 16 residues. Germline V gene sequence: CDR1 SNHLY, CDR2 FYNNEI. Trimming removed 6 bases from V and 3 bases from J, with 20 bases in between. This chain's CDR3 is CASSLGYTGADYGYTF. The CDR3 DNA sequence: TGTGCCAGCAGCCTAGGGTATACAGGTGCGGACTATGGCTACACCTTC.

Concerning this clone: The junction departs from germline at one end; a sequencing error may be responsible. Other DNA sequences in the same sample also yield this CDR3. V is TRBV12-5 and J is TRBJ2-1, with 8 nucleotides matching TRBD2. Germline lookup yields CDR1 LGHNT and CDR2 FRNRAP. The length of the CDR3 is 17 residues. The CDR3 sequence: CASGSSSGSRSYNEQFF. CDR3 DNA: TGTGCTAGTGGTTCATCCAGCGGGAGTCGGTCCTACAATGAGCAATTCTTC.

This chain joins TRBV5-1 and TRBJ1-4; 8 bases align to TRBD1. Losses at the gene ends were 6 bases for V and 2 bases for J; bases not matched to a gene: 6. CDR1 is SGHRS, CDR2 YFSETQ, per germline. This CDR3 region has 15 residues. Here the CDR3 reads CASNYQGATNEKLFF. The CDR3, as DNA: TGCGCCAGCAACTACCAGGGGGCGACTAATGAAAAACTGTTTTTT.

This clone has only one observation. V gene TRBV6-4 combines with J gene TRBJ2-1; 12 nucleotides align to TRBD2. The CDR3 is 14 amino acids. Germline loops: CDR1 MRHNA, CDR2 SNTAGT. V was pared by 6 bases and J by 10 bases, with 7 bases of the junction left unmatched. CDR3 in amino acids: CASSPEGLAGEQFF. The CDR3 DNA is TGTGCCAGCAGCCCTGAAGGACTAGCGGGGGAGCAGTTCTTC.

Comment on this clone: One end of the junction varies from germline; a read error may be responsible. This chain joins TRBV23-1 and TRBJ2-3; 7 positions match TRBD2. TRBV23-1 is an ORF; its function is uncertain. CDR3 length: 16 amino acids. The CDR3 DNA reads as TGCGCCAGCCCCCATCACAGCGGGACCAGCATAGATACGCAGTATTTT. It encodes CASPHHSGTSIDTQYF.

With regard to this clone: The sample carries other DNA sequences with the same CDR3. The rearrangement joins TRBV7-2 to TRBJ2-7, with 9 bases matching TRBD2. The germline V gene has CDR1 SGHTA and CDR2 FQGNSA. The trim removed 5 bases at V and 1 base at J, leaving 6 bases unmatched. The CDR3 has 15 residues. CDR3 nucleotide sequence: TGTGCCAGCAGCCCCGCGAGCGGGAGGTCCTACGAGCAGTACTTC. Protein product: CASSPASGRSYEQYF.

V and J are TRBV5-1 and TRBJ2-2; no reliable D call. V was trimmed by 0 bases and J by 5 bases, leaving 8 bases between them. This CDR3 is 14 amino acids long. Germline CDR1 and CDR2: SGHRS and YFSETQ. CDR3 in DNA: TGCGCCAGCAGCTTGGCTGACACTACCGGGGAGCTGTTTTTT. Its translation is CASSLADTTGELFF.

This rearrangement joins TRBV27 to TRBJ2-7, with 10 nucleotides matching TRBD1. The CDR3 sequence is 15 residues long. The germline CDR1 and CDR2 sequences are MNHEY and SMNVEV (reference sequence). The junction had 8 bases not matched to a gene; V was cut back by 6 bases and J by 3 bases. The CDR3 sequence: CASSKRGQGDYEQYF. The CDR3 DNA sequence: TGTGCCAGCAGCAAACGCGGACAGGGGGACTACGAGCAGTACTTC.

As concerns this clone: An end of the junction differs from the germline gene, which may be a read error. The V call is TRBV19, the J call TRBJ1-2, with D tentatively TRBD1 (6 bases). The CDR3 length is 15 residues. Germline V gene data show CDR1 as LNHDA and CDR2 as SQIVND (reference sequence). The CDR3 DNA is TGTGCCAGTAGTATTCCGGGGGGACACCCGGCCCCTAATGCCTTC. It yields the protein CASSIPGGHPAPNAF.